Each of the 25 T cell receptor beta chains below was sequenced from the same sample in a study of neoadjuvant nivolumab and ipilimumab in lung cancer. Data came from immunoSEQ multiplex PCR; TCRdb stores just in-frame clones and leaves some out. The sample gives 40,000 or so clones, 85% to 90% of which show up once; 2.5% to 4% is in the top ten. This material consisted of peripheral blood, taken before neoadjuvant nivolumab, alone or with ipilimumab. The source of these receptors is an adult with non-small cell lung cancer.

This chain joins TRBV5-1 and TRBJ1-2; D is uncertain. Germline CDR1 and CDR2: SGHRS and YFSETQ. Trimming stripped 4 bases from V and 8 bases from J, with 18 bases between. The CDR3 has 14 amino acids. The CDR3 reads CASSPGADVSGYTF. The CDR3 DNA reads TGCGCCAGCAGCCCGGGAGCGGACGTCTCGGGCTACACCTTC.

V and J are TRBV5-6 and TRBJ2-1, with D unclear. V was clipped by 6 bases and J by 6 bases, with 10 bases between them. Germline V gene lookup returns CDR1 SGHDT and CDR2 YYEEEE. This CDR3 is 12 amino acids long. CDR3 sequence: CASKSRSNEQFF. The CDR3, as DNA: TGTGCCAGCAAAAGCAGAAGCAATGAGCAGTTCTTC. The whole variable domain, remainder taken from reference TRBV5-6 and TRBJ2-1, is DAGVTQSPTHLIKTRGQQVTLRCSPKSGHDTVSWYQQALGQGPQFIFQYYEEEERQRGNFPDRFSGHQFPNYSSELNVNALLLGDSALYLCASKSRSNEQFFGPGTRLTVL.

J is TRBJ2-6 and V is TRBV14, with unresolved D. The CDR3 length is 17 residues. CDR1 is SGHDN, CDR2 FVKESK, per germline. V lost 2 bases and J 1 base, leaving 12 bases between the germline ends. The CDR3 nucleotides read TGTGCCAGCAGCCAAAAAGTGGATTTTTCTGGGGCCAACGTCCTGACTTTC. Translation: CASSQKVDFSGANVLTF.

V is TRBV4-1 and J is TRBJ1-2; 8 bases are a match to TRBD1. The CDR3 extends over 15 amino acids. The V segment lost 0 bases and the J segment 6 bases; nucleotides outside the gene matches: 6. From germline, CDR1 is MGHRA and CDR2 YSYEKL. CDR3: CASSQDPGGADGYTF. CDR3 in DNA: TGCGCCAGCAGCCAAGACCCAGGGGGCGCCGATGGCTACACCTTC.

The chain couples TRBV2 to TRBJ1-5; TRBD1 matches at 8 bases. The CDR3 is made up of 15 amino acids. CDR1 SNHLY and CDR2 FYNNEI come from the germline V gene. V gave up 5 bases and J gave up 5 bases; unmatched junction bases: 8. CDR3 region: CASSQGDRTYQPQHF. The CDR3 DNA reads as TGTGCCAGCAGTCAAGGGGACAGGACATATCAGCCCCAGCATTTT.

The chain joins TRBV7-6 to TRBJ1-1; weak D call: TRBD1 (6 bases). Trimming stripped 3 bases from V and 2 bases from J, with 16 bases between. CDR1 SGHVS and CDR2 FNYEAQ come from the germline V gene. This CDR3 comprises 16 residues. The CDR3 reads CASSLGGQPFNTEAFF. In DNA, the CDR3 is TGTGCCAGCAGCTTGGGCGGACAGCCTTTCAACACTGAAGCTTTCTTT.

The chain employs TRBV5-1 and TRBJ2-1, with TRBD2 identical over 12 bases. CDR1 and CDR2 from the germline V gene are SGHRS and YFSETQ. This CDR3 contains 16 residues. The J segment lost 7 bases and the V segment lost 3 bases, leaving 8 bases of the junction unmatched. DNA of the CDR3: TGCGCCAGCAGCTCCCCTAGCGGGAGGGCCTCTAATGAGCAGTTCTTC. Its translation is CASSSPSGRASNEQFF.

The CDR3 DNA reads TGTGCCAGCACCCTACACTCTAGCGGGAGGGCCAATGAGCAGTTCTTC. Its protein product is CASTLHSSGRANEQFF. V and J are TRBV27 and TRBJ2-1; 12 positions agree with TRBD2. The J segment lost 6 bases and the V segment lost 7 bases, leaving 10 bases of the junction unmatched. This CDR3 contains 16 residues. Germline assignment: CDR1 MNHEY and CDR2 SMNVEV (reference sequence).

This chain links TRBV11-2 with TRBJ2-5, with D possibly matching TRBD1 (5 bases). CDR3 length: 15 residues. Trimming shortened V by 1 base and J by 0 bases, and 9 bases separated the two germline ends. Per germline, CDR1 SGHAT and CDR2 FQNNGV. CDR3 sequence: CASSLVTGNQETQYF. Written as DNA, the CDR3 is TGTGCCAGCAGCTTAGTAACAGGCAACCAAGAGACCCAGTACTTC. The entire variable domain, with the rest obtained from reference TRBV11-2 and TRBJ2-5, is as follows: EAGVAQSPRYKIIEKRQSVAFWCNPISGHATLYWYQQILGQGPKLLIQFQNNGVVDDSQLPKDRFSAERLKGVDSTLKIQPAKLEDSAVYLCASSLVTGNQETQYFGPGTRLLVL.

J is TRBJ1-2 and V is TRBV28, with no clear D. V lost 5 bases, J lost 4 bases, and 11 bases lay in between. The CDR3 has 13 amino acids. Germline values: CDR1 MDHEN, CDR2 SYDVKM. The CDR3: CASSPPGTYGYTF. CDR3 DNA sequence: TGTGCCAGCAGTCCGCCGGGAACCTATGGCTACACCTTC.

V and J are TRBV27 and TRBJ2-1; 11 nucleotides align to TRBD1. Germline values: CDR1 MNHEY, CDR2 SMNVEV (reference sequence). The CDR3 is 17 residues long. V lost 1 base and J lost 6; bases outside the gene matches: 8. In nucleotides, the CDR3 is TGTGCCAGCAGTTTATTGGGCGGACAGGGGGCGCCCAATGAGCAGTTCTTC. Residues: CASSLLGGQGAPNEQFF.

The chain carries TRBV6-5 and TRBJ2-3, with D unclear. The CDR3 loop spans 13 amino acids. Deletions cut 2 bases from V and 2 bases from J, with 5 bases between. Germline V gene sequence: CDR1 MNHEY, CDR2 SVGAGI. In DNA form, the CDR3 reads TGTGCCAGCAGTTACGATACCACAGATACGCAGTATTTT. Translating it yields CASSYDTTDTQYF.

CDR3 residues: CASSQDNRVYEQYF. The CDR3 DNA follows: TGTGCCAGCAGTCAAGATAACAGGGTTTACGAGCAGTACTTC. V usage is TRBV7-9 and J usage is TRBJ2-7, with D possibly matching TRBD1 (6 bases). The CDR3 is 14 residues long. V was clipped by 6 bases and J by 4 bases, with 16 bases between them. Germline V gene sequence: CDR1 SEHNR, CDR2 FQNEAQ (reference sequence).

The chain has TRBV10-3 and TRBJ1-3, with D unresolved. The CDR3 runs 15 residues. The V end was cut by 6 bases, the J end by 0 bases, with 12 bases between. Germline CDR1 ENHRY, CDR2 SYGVKD. DNA of the CDR3: TGTGCCATCAGGACCGCGAAGAGCTCTGGAAACACCATATATTTT. As protein: CAIRTAKSSGNTIYF.

The chain joins TRBV5-6 to TRBJ1-1; the D is unclear. CDR1 is SGHDT and CDR2 is YYEEEE in the germline V gene. This CDR3 has 11 amino acids. V lost 3 bases to trimming and J lost 11 bases, with 11 bases between them. CDR3 coding DNA: TGTGCCAGCAGCTCGGTTCCGGTGGCTTTCTTT. Its translation: CASSSVPVAFF.

The V gene is TRBV6-5, the J gene TRBJ1-1; D gene uncertain. Trimming removed 2 bases at V and 1 base at J, with 11 bases between. This CDR3 spans 15 amino acids. From germline, CDR1 is MNHEY and CDR2 SVGAGI. In nucleotides, the CDR3 is TGTGCCAGCAGTTACGAGGGCAACCAGAACACTGAAGCTTTCTTT. This gives the protein CASSYEGNQNTEAFF.

The chain links TRBV5-6 to TRBJ1-5; D not resolved. CDR1 and CDR2 (germline): SGHDT, YYEEEE. Trimming took off 0 bases at V and 5 bases at J, with 6 bases between the two ends. The CDR3 contains 13 residues. In DNA, the CDR3 is TGTGCCAGCAGCTTGGGCTGGGATCAGCCCCAGCATTTT. This gives the protein CASSLGWDQPQHF.

The CDR3 nucleotides read TGTGCCAGCTCACTAGGGGTTGATTCCTACAATGAGCAGTTCTTC. Its translation is CASSLGVDSYNEQFF. V gene TRBV18 combines with J gene TRBJ2-1; D may be TRBD1 (5 bases). Trimming removed 4 bases at V and 1 base at J, with 11 bases between. The CDR3 loop spans 15 amino acids. Germline V CDR1 and CDR2: KGHSH, LQKENI.

The chain employs TRBV7-3 and TRBJ2-1; D is uncertain. The ends were cut back, 2 bases at V and 5 bases at J, with 7 bases in the middle. The CDR3 is 13 residues long. From germline, CDR1 is SGHTA and CDR2 FQGTGA. The CDR3 DNA sequence: TGTGCCAGCAGCTTAGGTGTGGACAATGAGCAGTTCTTC. Amino acids: CASSLGVDNEQFF.

The V call is TRBV5-1, the J call TRBJ2-2; tentatively, D is TRBD2 (6 bases). Per the germline V gene, CDR1 is SGHRS and CDR2 is YFSETQ. The CDR3 contains 15 residues. The V end lost 4 bases, the J end lost 0 bases, and 10 bases lay between the germline ends. This chain's CDR3 is CASSPGTANTGELFF. Here the CDR3 DNA reads TGCGCCAGCAGCCCCGGGACTGCGAACACCGGGGAGCTGTTTTTT.

CDR3 sequence (DNA): TGTGCCAGCAGTCCTGCGGACAGGGTCTCTGAAGCTTTCTTT. Residues: CASSPADRVSEAFF. The V gene is TRBV28, the J gene TRBJ1-1; the match to TRBD1 covers 8 bases. Trimming at V came to 5 bases and at J to 6 bases, leaving 8 bases not matched to a gene. This CDR3 contains 14 residues. Germline-derived CDR1 and CDR2 are MDHEN and SYDVKM.

The chain links TRBV15 to TRBJ1-3; D ambiguous. V gave up 0 bases and J gave up 0 bases, with 0 bases separating them. The CDR3 has 13 amino acids. Per the germline V gene, CDR1 is LNHNV and CDR2 is YYDKDF (reference sequence). Here the CDR3 reads CATSRDSGNTIYF. DNA of the CDR3: TGTGCCACCAGCAGAGACTCTGGAAACACCATATATTTT.

The genes are TRBV5-4 and TRBJ2-3, with TRBD1 matching 12 bases. CDR3 length: 16 residues. Germline V lookup: CDR1 SGHNT, CDR2 YYREEE (reference sequence). The trim removed 2 bases at V and 4 bases at J, leaving 5 bases unmatched. Here the CDR3 reads CASSFAGTGGPDTQYF. The CDR3 bases are TGTGCCAGCAGCTTCGCCGGGACAGGGGGCCCAGATACGCAGTATTTT.

This chain joins TRBV18 and TRBJ2-3; the D call may be TRBD1 or TRBD2 (5 bases each). The CDR3 has 18 residues. V dropped 4 bases and J dropped 2 bases, with 22 bases sitting between them. Germline V gene sequence: CDR1 KGHSH, CDR2 LQKENI. CDR3 bases: TGTGCCAGCTCACGGACAATGGAGGAGGCTAGGGACACAGATACGCAGTATTTT. Residues: CASSRTMEEARDTDTQYF.

This clone was seen just once. J is TRBJ2-5 and V is TRBV10-2; 14 bases are a match to TRBD2. Germline V gene sequence: CDR1 WSHSY, CDR2 SAAADI. CDR3 length: 17 amino acids. Trimming removed 6 bases from V and 5 bases from J; junction bases left unmatched: 11. CDR3 sequence reads: CASRSETSGRAAETQYF. The CDR3 DNA reads TGCGCCAGCAGGTCCGAGACTAGCGGGAGGGCCGCCGAGACCCAGTACTTC.